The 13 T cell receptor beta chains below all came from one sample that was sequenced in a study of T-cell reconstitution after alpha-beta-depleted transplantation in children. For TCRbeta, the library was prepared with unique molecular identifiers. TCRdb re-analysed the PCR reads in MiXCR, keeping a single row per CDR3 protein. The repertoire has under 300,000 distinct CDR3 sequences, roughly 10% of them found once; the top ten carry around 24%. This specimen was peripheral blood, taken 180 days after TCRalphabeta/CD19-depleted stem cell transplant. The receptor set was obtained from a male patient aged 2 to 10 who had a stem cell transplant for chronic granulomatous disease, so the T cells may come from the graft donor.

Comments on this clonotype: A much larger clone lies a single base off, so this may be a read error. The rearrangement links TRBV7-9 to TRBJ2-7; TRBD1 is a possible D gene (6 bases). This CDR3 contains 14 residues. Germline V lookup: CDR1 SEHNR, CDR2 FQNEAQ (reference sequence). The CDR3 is CASTRGSPPHEKYF. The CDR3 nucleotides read TGTGCCAGCACCAGGGGAAGCCCGCCCCACGAGAAGTACTTC. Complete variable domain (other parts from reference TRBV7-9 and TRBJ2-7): DTGVSQNPRHKITKRGQNVTFRCDPISEHNRLYWYRQTLGQGPEFLTYFQNEAQLEKSRLLSDRFSAERPKGSFSTLEIQRTEQGDSAMYLCASTRGSPPHEKYFGPGTRLTVT.

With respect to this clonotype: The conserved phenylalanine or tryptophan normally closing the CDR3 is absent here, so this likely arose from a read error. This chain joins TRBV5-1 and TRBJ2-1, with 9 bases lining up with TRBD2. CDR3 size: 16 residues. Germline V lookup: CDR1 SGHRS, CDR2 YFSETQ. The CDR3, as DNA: TGCGCCAGCATCTTGTCTCTAGCGGGGTCGTACAATGAGCAGTTCCTC. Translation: CASILSLAGSYNEQFL.

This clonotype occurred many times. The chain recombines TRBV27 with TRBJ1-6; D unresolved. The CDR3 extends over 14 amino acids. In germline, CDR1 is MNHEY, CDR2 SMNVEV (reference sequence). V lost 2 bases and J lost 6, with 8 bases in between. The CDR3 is CASSLRHVNSPLHF. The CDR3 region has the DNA TGTGCCAGCAGTTTACGACACGTTAATTCACCCCTCCACTTT.

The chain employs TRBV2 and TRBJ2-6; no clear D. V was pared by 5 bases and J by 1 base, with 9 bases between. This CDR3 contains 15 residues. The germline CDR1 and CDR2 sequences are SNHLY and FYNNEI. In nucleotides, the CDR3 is TGTGCCAGCAGTACGGCTCGTTCTGGGGCCAACGTCCTGACTTTC. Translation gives CASSTARSGANVLTF.

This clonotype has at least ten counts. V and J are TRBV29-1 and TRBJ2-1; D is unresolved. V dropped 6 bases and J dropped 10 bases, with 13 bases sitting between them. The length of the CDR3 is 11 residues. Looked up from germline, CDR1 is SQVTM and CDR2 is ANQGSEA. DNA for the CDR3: TGCAGCGTGTTACAGTCCCTCGAGCAGTTCTTC. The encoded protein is CSVLQSLEQFF.

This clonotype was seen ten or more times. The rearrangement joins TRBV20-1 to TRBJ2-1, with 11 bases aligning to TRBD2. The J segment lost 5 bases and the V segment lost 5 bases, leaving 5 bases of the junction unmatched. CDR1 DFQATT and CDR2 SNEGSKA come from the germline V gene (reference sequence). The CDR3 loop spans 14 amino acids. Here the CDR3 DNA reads TGCAGTGCTTATACTAGCGGGGGAAACAATGAGCAGTTCTTC. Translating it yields CSAYTSGGNNEQFF.

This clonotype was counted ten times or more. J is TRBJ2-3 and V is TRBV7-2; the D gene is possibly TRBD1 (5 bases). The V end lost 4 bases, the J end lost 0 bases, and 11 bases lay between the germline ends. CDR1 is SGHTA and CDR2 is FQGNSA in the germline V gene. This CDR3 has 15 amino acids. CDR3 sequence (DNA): TGTGCCAGCAGCTCACAGGCTGAAAGCACAGATACGCAGTATTTT. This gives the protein CASSSQAESTDTQYF.

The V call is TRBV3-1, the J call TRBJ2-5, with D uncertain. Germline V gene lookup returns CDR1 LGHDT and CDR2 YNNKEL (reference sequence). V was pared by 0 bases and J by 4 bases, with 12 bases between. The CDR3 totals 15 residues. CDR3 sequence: CASSQDLGKIETQYF. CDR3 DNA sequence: TGTGCCAGCAGCCAAGATTTGGGAAAGATAGAGACCCAGTACTTC.

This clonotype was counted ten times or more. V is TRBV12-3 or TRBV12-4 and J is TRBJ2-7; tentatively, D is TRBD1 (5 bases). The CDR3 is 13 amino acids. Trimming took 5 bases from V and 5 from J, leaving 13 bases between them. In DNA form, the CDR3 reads TGTGCCAGCAGTATCCGCGTCAGGGACGAGCAGTACTTC. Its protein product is CASSIRVRDEQYF.

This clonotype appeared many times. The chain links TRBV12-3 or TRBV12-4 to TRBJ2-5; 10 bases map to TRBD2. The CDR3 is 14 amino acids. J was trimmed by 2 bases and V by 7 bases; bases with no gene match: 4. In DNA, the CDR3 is TGTGCCAGCAAACTAGCGGGGTGGCAAGAGACCCAGTACTTC. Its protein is CASKLAGWQETQYF.

This chain's CDR3 is CAWSEASTDTQYF. Here the CDR3 DNA reads TGTGCCTGGAGCGAGGCGAGCACAGATACGCAGTATTTT. J is TRBJ2-3 and V is TRBV30; no firm D call. Between the trimmed V and J ends, which lost 3 bases and 0 bases, there was a span of 7 bases. CDR1 GTSNPN and CDR2 SVGIG come from the germline V gene (reference sequence). The CDR3 extends over 13 amino acids.

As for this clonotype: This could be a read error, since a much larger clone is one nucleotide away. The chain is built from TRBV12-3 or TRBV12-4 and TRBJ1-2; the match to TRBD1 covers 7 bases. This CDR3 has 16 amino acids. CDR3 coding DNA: TGTGCCAGCAGTTTTGACGTACAGGGGAGAGTCTCTGGCGACACCTTC. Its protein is CASSFDVQGRVSGDTF.

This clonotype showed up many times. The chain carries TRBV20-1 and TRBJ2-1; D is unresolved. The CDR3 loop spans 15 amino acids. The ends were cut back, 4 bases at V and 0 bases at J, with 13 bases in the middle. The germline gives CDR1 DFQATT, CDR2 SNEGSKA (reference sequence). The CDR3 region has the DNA TGCAGTGCTATCCCCGGTGTGCGCTCCTACAATGAGCAGTTCTTC. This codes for CSAIPGVRSYNEQFF.